This TCR beta chain was observed in a study of OX40 agonist ivuxolimab in advanced cancers. Study-wide results and caveats: Partial responders treated at 0.1-3.0 mg/kg exhibited clonal expansion among the lowest measured.

Per germline, CDR1 SGHTA and CDR2 FQGNSA. V was clipped by 1 base and J by 12 bases, with 19 bases between them. The CDR3 totals 15 residues. Assay used: immunoSEQ multiplex PCR; TCRdb lists only in-frame clones, some missing. In the table there are some 80,000 clones, 88% of which are singletons. In the case of this clone: Antigen: not known.

This receptor was taken from an adult with an advanced solid tumor such as melanoma, head and neck, liver or kidney cancer. Sequences were derived from CD4+ or CD8+ T cells sorted from blood, sampled in a trial of the OX40 agonist ivuxolimab. The genes are TRBV7-2 and TRBJ2-1, with a possible D match to TRBD1 (5 bases). The CDR3 loop is CASSLGQWLVGTQFF. CDR3 nucleotides: TGTGCCAGCAGCTTAGGACAGTGGCTCGTGGGTACGCAGTTCTTC.